This entry lists 10 T cell receptor beta chains sequenced from one sample in a study of blood T cell repertoires in COVID-19. Method: immunoSEQ multiplex PCR; TCRdb's copy keeps in-frame clones and lacks some. This table has 200,000 or so clones, about four fifths appearing once. The sample comprised peripheral blood. These receptors all come from a woman aged 80 or over with COVID-19, enrolled during active disease.

This sequence joins TRBV7-9 and TRBJ1-2, with TRBD1 identical over 7 bases. The CDR3 is 14 residues long. V gave up 0 bases and J gave up 6 bases; unmatched junction bases: 4. CDR1 is SEHNR and CDR2 is FQNEAQ in the germline V gene (reference sequence). The CDR3 region has the DNA TGTGCCAGCAGCTTAGCAGGGGGCGGGCATGGCTACACCTTC. It is translated as CASSLAGGGHGYTF.

This chain's CDR3 is CASSRGPASITDTQYF. For the CDR3, the DNA is TGTGCCAGCAGCCGGGGCCCTGCGTCTATCACAGATACGCAGTATTTT. V and J are TRBV3-1 (or the pseudogene TRBV3-2) and TRBJ2-3; D perhaps matches TRBD1 (5 bases). This CDR3 has 16 residues. Germline CDR1 and CDR2: LGHDT and YNNKEL (reference sequence). The germline V and J ends were trimmed by 4 bases and 2 bases, with 16 bases remaining between them.

The chain carries TRBV19 and TRBJ2-3; TRBD2 might be the D (6 bases). Germline CDR1 LNHDA, CDR2 SQIVND (reference sequence). This CDR3 has 13 residues. V lost 10 bases and J lost 1, with 12 bases in between. The CDR3 loop is CATLRGGTDTQYF. The DNA of the CDR3 is TGTGCCACCCTACGCGGGGGCACAGATACGCAGTATTTT.

This chain links TRBV28 with TRBJ2-2, with 12 bases matching TRBD2. The junction had 3 bases not matched to a gene; V was cut back by 6 bases and J by 4 bases. This CDR3 contains 15 residues. CDR1 is MDHEN and CDR2 is SYDVKM in the germline V gene. DNA of the CDR3: TGTGCCAGCAGAACACTAGCGGGAGGCACCGGGGAGCTGTTTTTT. Translated, it gives CASRTLAGGTGELFF.

The rearrangement joins TRBV10-3 to TRBJ2-5, with D possibly matching TRBD1 (5 bases). This CDR3 contains 12 residues. V lost 2 bases and J lost 4, with 5 bases in between. Germline CDR1 is ENHRY and CDR2 is SYGVKD. CDR3 coding DNA: TGTGCCATCAGTGAGAGGGGAGAGACCCAGTACTTC. Its protein is CAISERGETQYF.

The chain carries TRBV5-1 and TRBJ2-2; TRBD1 aligns across 7 bases. Germline CDR1 is SGHRS and CDR2 is YFSETQ. Unmatched junction bases numbered 10, after V lost 2 bases and J lost 6 bases. The CDR3 is 16 residues long. CDR3: CASSFGTGDNSGELFF. CDR3 sequence (DNA): TGCGCCAGCAGCTTTGGAACAGGGGATAACTCCGGGGAGCTGTTTTTT.

The V call is TRBV29-1, the J call TRBJ1-1; 8 nucleotides align to TRBD1. This CDR3 spans 12 amino acids. Germline V gene data show CDR1 as SQVTM and CDR2 as ANQGSEA. V shed 7 bases, J shed 2 bases, and the junction held 3 bases outside the gene matches. CDR3 DNA sequence: TGCAGCGCCGGGACAGGTAACACTGAAGCTTTCTTT. This encodes CSAGTGNTEAFF.

V is TRBV28 and J is TRBJ1-4, with 9 bases lining up with TRBD1. Germline-derived CDR1 and CDR2 are MDHEN and SYDVKM. Trimming took 6 bases from V and 3 from J; bases not matched to a gene: 5. The length of the CDR3 is 15 residues. The CDR3 is CASRAQGAANEKLFF. Written as DNA, the CDR3 is TGTGCCAGCAGAGCACAGGGGGCGGCTAATGAAAAACTGTTTTTT.

In this sample, this clone turned up a few times. V and J are TRBV7-3 and TRBJ1-1; 8 bases line up with TRBD1. CDR1 and CDR2 (germline): SGHTA, FQGTGA. The J segment lost 1 base and the V segment lost 5 bases, leaving 6 bases of the junction unmatched. The CDR3 is 15 residues long. The CDR3 loop reads CASSPLDRANTEAFF. The CDR3 DNA is TGTGCCAGCAGCCCCTTGGACAGGGCGAACACTGAAGCTTTCTTT. Using reference TRBV7-3 and TRBJ1-1 for the parts outside the CDR3, the full variable domain is GAGVSQTPSNKVTEKGKYVELRCDPISGHTALYWYRQSLGQGPEFLIYFQGTGAADDSGLPNDRFFAVRPEGSVSTLKIQRTERGDSAVYLCASSPLDRANTEAFFGQGTRLTVV.

CDR3 protein: CATAAGAGAEAFF. CDR3 nucleotide sequence: TGCGCCACCGCCGCGGGGGCAGGGGCTGAAGCTTTCTTT. The J gene is TRBJ1-1, the V gene TRBV5-1; the D gene is possibly TRBD1 (6 bases). Germline V gives CDR1 SGHRS, CDR2 YFSETQ. The CDR3 consists of 13 residues. V was trimmed by 9 bases and J by 6 bases, leaving 18 bases between them.